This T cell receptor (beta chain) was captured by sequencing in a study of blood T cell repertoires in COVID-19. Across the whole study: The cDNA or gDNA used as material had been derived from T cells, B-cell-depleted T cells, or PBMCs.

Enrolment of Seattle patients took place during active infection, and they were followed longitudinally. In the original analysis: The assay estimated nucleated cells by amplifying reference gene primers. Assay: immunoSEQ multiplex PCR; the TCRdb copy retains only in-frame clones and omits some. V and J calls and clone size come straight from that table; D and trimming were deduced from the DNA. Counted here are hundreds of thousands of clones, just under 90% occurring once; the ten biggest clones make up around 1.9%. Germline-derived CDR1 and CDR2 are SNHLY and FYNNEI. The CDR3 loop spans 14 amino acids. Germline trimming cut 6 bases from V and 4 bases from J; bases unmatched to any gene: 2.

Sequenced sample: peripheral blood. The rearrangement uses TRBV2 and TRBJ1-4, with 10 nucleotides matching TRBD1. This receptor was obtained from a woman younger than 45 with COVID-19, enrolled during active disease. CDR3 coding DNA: TGTGCCAGCAGGGGACAGGGGTTTAATGAAAAACTGTTTTTT. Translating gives CASRGQGFNEKLFF.